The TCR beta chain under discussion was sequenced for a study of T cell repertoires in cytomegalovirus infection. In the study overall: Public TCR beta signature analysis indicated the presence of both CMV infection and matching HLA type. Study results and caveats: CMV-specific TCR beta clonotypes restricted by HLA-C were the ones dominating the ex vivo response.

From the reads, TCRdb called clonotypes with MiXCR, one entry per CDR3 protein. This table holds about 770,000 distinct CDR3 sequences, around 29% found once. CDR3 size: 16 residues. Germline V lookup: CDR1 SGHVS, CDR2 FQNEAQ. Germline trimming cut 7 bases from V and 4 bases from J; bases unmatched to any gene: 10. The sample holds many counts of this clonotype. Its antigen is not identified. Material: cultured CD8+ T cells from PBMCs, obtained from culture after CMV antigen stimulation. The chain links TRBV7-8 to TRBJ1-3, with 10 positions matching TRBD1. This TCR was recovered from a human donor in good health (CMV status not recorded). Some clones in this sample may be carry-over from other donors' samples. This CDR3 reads CASKPGTGVAGNTIYF. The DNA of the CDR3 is TGTGCCAGCAAACCGGGGACAGGGGTGGCAGGAAACACCATATATTTT. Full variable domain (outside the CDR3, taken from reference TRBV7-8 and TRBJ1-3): GAGVSQSPRYKVAKRGQDVALRCDPISGHVSLFWYQQALGQGPEFLTYFQNEAQLDKSGLPSDRFFAERPEGSVSTLKIQRTQQEDSAVYLCASKPGTGVAGNTIYFGEGSWLTVV.